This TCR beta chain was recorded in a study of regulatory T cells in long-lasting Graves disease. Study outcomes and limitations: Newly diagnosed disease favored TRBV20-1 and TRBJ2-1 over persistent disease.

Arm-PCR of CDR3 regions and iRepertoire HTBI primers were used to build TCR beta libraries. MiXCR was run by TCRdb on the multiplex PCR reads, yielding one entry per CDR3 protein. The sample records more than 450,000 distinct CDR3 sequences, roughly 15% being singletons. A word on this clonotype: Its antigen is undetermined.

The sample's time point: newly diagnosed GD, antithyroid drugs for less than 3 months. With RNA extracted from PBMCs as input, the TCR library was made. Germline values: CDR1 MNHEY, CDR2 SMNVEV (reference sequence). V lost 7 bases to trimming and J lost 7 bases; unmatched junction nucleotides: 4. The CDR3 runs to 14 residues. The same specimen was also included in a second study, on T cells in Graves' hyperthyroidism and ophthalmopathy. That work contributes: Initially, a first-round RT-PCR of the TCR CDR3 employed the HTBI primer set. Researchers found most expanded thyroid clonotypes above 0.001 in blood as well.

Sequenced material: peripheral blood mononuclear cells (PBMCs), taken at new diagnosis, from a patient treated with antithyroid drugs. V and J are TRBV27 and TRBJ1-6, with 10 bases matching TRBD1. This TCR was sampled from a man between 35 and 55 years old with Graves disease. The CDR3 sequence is CASTLGQGNSPLHF. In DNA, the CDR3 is TGTGCCAGCACTCTGGGACAGGGGAATTCACCCCTCCACTTT.